Only one count was recorded for the clone carrying this T cell receptor beta chain. Trimming took 4 bases from V and 5 from J, leaving 6 bases between them. Germline V lookup: CDR1 LGHNA, CDR2 YNFKEQ. The CDR3 runs 12 residues. Clones were sequenced by immunoSEQ multiplex PCR, and TCRdb holds only the in-frame ones, with some missing. This sample yields around 190,000 clones, of which 76% are seen a single time; about a sixth belongs to the top ten. The sample comes from a study of blood T cell repertoires in COVID-19. The sample consisted of PBMCs or T cells enriched from blood (not recorded which). This TCR derives from a woman aged 45-60 years with acute COVID-19. The chain uses TRBV4-2 and TRBJ2-1; D might be TRBD1 (5 bases). The CDR3 DNA follows: TGTGCCAGCAGCCGCAGGGACAATGAGCAGTTCTTC. Protein: CASSRRDNEQFF.